This T cell receptor (beta chain) was sequenced for a study of cytomegalovirus exposure and HLA in healthy donors. Study conclusions and caveats: The dataset shows that most TCR sequences were rare, while some public TCRs occurred in many donors. Within the 120 or so validation repertoires, first-cohort TCR clusters tended to co-occur, according to a later analysis.

The method was immunoSEQ multiplex PCR; TCRdb's version includes in-frame clones alone and lacks a portion of them. The sample holds over 150,000 clones; 80% to 85% are singletons and the top ten take 2.5% to 3%. This CDR3 has 15 amino acids. Germline loops: CDR1 LGHNA, CDR2 YNFKEQ. Trimming pared 0 bases from V and 1 base from J, leaving 10 bases between. For this clone: Its specificity is not known.

The rearrangement links TRBV4-2 to TRBJ2-7, with TRBD2 as a possible D gene (7 bases). The sequencing input was PBMCs. The TCR comes from a woman aged 18-29 years in good health and CMV-seropositive. CDR3: CASSQERGLSYEQYF. The CDR3 nucleotides read TGTGCCAGCAGCCAAGAGCGGGGGCTTTCCTACGAGCAGTACTTC.